The 20 T cell receptor beta chains listed next were all sequenced from one sample in a study of cytomegalovirus exposure and HLA in healthy donors (dated 2017 in TCRdb). Library construction relied on the immunoSEQ multiplex PCR assay. The multiplex PCR relied on a mix of 60 forward primers for TCR Vbeta segments and 13 reverse primers for TCR Jbeta segments. The source is immuneACCESS, and TCRdb retained only in-frame sequences with V and J called. Part of the clones is not carried over; for the studies checked, unresolved V genes explain less than half of this, and the remainder is unexplained. Recorded for this sample are about 130,000 clones; around 73% of them occurred a single time. Of the sample, approximately 4.3% falls within the top ten clones. Sequences were obtained from PBMCs. Receptor source: a man in his 60s in good health and CMV-seropositive.

This clone is a singleton in its sample. This sequence joins TRBV7-3 and TRBJ1-5, with D unclear. CDR1 is SGHTA, CDR2 FQGTGA, per germline. The CDR3 length is 13 residues. The V end lost 0 bases, the J end lost 7 bases, and 7 bases lay between the germline ends. CDR3 protein: CASSLTLGQPQHF. The CDR3, as DNA: TGTGCCAGCAGCTTAACGTTGGGCCAGCCCCAGCATTTT.

The table lists this clone with a count of one. The genes are TRBV11-2 and TRBJ2-7; D is undetermined. Trimming took 5 bases from V and 9 from J, leaving 17 bases between them. Germline assignment: CDR1 SGHAT and CDR2 FQNNGV. The CDR3 totals 13 residues. The CDR3: CASSPMSPATQYF. DNA for the CDR3: TGTGCCAGCAGCCCTATGAGTCCCGCCACGCAGTACTTC.

This chain joins TRBV27 and TRBJ1-1; no definite D call. There are 15 residues in the CDR3. Germline loops: CDR1 MNHEY, CDR2 SMNVEV (reference sequence). V dropped 6 bases and J dropped 1 base, with 15 bases sitting between them. The CDR3 nucleotides read TGTGCCAGCAGGCCTCACAGTTCAGGGAACACTGAAGCTTTCTTT. Translation: CASRPHSSGNTEAFF.

The V gene is TRBV7-2, the J gene TRBJ2-5; D is uncertain. The germline V and J ends were trimmed by 1 base and 4 bases, with 13 bases remaining between them. CDR3 size: 15 residues. CDR1 SGHTA and CDR2 FQGNSA come from the germline V gene. The CDR3 DNA reads as TGTGCCAGCAGCTTAGGAAGAGGAGTTGGAGAGACCCAGTACTTC. It is translated as CASSLGRGVGETQYF.

The V and J genes are TRBV7-9 and TRBJ2-7, with no clear D. CDR3 size: 14 residues. V was cut by 0 bases and J by 0 bases, with 6 bases left in between. The germline gives CDR1 SEHNR, CDR2 FQNEAQ (reference sequence). CDR3 protein: CASSLASSSYEQYF. In DNA, the CDR3 is TGTGCCAGCAGCTTAGCATCGAGCTCCTACGAGCAGTACTTC.

V and J are TRBV28 and TRBJ1-2; 7 positions agree with TRBD1. CDR3 length: 19 amino acids. V trimming: 6 bases; J trimming: 4 bases; junction bases outside the gene matches: 23. In germline, CDR1 is MDHEN, CDR2 SYDVKM. CDR3 in DNA: TGTGCCAGCAGAAAAAGCGGACAGAACTCCAAGGGGGCTTCCTATGGCTACACCTTC. Encoded protein: CASRKSGQNSKGASYGYTF.

The chain combines TRBV5-1 with TRBJ2-3; D not certain. CDR3 length equals 13 residues. Trimming removed 4 bases at V and 3 bases at J, with 9 bases between. In germline, CDR1 is SGHRS, CDR2 YFSETQ. The CDR3 sequence: CASSRGVTDTQYF. CDR3 sequence (DNA): TGCGCCAGCAGCCGCGGAGTAACAGATACGCAGTATTTT.

This chain links TRBV2 with TRBJ2-2; 9 bases fit TRBD2. Germline V gene lookup returns CDR1 SNHLY and CDR2 FYNNEI. This CDR3 has 13 amino acids. V shed 6 bases and J 7 bases; nucleotides not matched to a gene: 3. The CDR3, as DNA: TGTGCCAGCAGCGTTAGCGGGGGCGGGGAGCTGTTTTTT. Translation gives CASSVSGGGELFF.

The genes are TRBV11-2 and TRBJ2-7, with D maybe TRBD1 (5 bases). Germline V gene data show CDR1 as SGHAT and CDR2 as FQNNGV. Trimming pared 2 bases from V and 3 bases from J, leaving 11 bases between. This CDR3 comprises 14 residues. The CDR3: CASSLFGRGYEQYF. CDR3 bases: TGTGCCAGCAGCTTATTTGGAAGGGGCTACGAGCAGTACTTC.

This clone was detected once. The V call is TRBV11-3, the J call TRBJ2-5; tentative D call: TRBD2 (7 bases). Germline lookup yields CDR1 SGHNT and CDR2 YENEEA. The CDR3 is 15 amino acids. With 1 base removed from V and 4 bases from J, the gap between germline ends came to 13 bases. In DNA form, the CDR3 reads TGTGCCAGCAGCTTAGTGGGGGGGGCGCGAGAGACCCAGTACTTC. Encoded protein: CASSLVGGARETQYF.

The V call is TRBV29-1, the J call TRBJ2-7; perhaps TRBD2 as D (7 bases). CDR1 SQVTM and CDR2 ANQGSEA come from the germline V gene. The CDR3 extends over 14 amino acids. DNA for the CDR3: TGCAGTGTGGGGGGGGACAACCTCTCCTACGAGCAGTACTTC. Translating it yields CSVGGDNLSYEQYF.

This chain uses TRBV7-9 with TRBJ1-5; a weak D match, TRBD1 (5 bases). V was trimmed by 0 bases and J by 7 bases, leaving 7 bases between them. CDR3 length: 13 amino acids. Germline-derived CDR1 and CDR2 are SEHNR and FQNEAQ (reference sequence). CDR3 in amino acids: CASSLAGGQPQHF. The CDR3 nucleotides are TGTGCCAGCAGCTTAGCGGGGGGACAGCCCCAGCATTTT.

This chain joins TRBV10-3 and TRBJ1-6, with D perhaps matching TRBD1 (6 bases). CDR3 size: 16 residues. V was trimmed by 5 bases and J by 1 base, leaving 12 bases between them. CDR1 ENHRY and CDR2 SYGVKD come from the germline V gene. CDR3: CAISLGGMSYNSPLHF. The CDR3 bases are TGTGCCATCAGTTTAGGGGGAATGTCCTATAATTCACCCCTCCACTTT.

The rearrangement joins TRBV5-4 to TRBJ2-7; 8 bases map to TRBD1. Germline loops: CDR1 SGHNT, CDR2 YYREEE (reference sequence). The CDR3 is made up of 13 amino acids. V gave up 4 bases and J gave up 7 bases; unmatched junction bases: 7. The CDR3 DNA follows: TGTGCCAGCAGCCAGGACAGGGTTGGGGAGCAGTACTTC. It codes for CASSQDRVGEQYF.

As DNA, the CDR3 is TGCGCCAGCAGGCTCGGGTACTCGAACACCGGGGAGCTGTTTTTT. Translated, it gives CASRLGYSNTGELFF. The gene calls are TRBV4-1 and TRBJ2-2, with no clear D. The germline V gene encodes CDR1 MGHRA and CDR2 YSYEKL. The V gene lost 6 bases and the J gene lost 0 bases, with 11 bases spanning the gap. The CDR3 consists of 15 residues.

V usage is TRBV5-1 and J usage is TRBJ2-3; 7 positions agree with TRBD1. V dropped 5 bases and J dropped 3; count of bases not matched to a gene: 6. CDR3 size: 14 residues. The germline CDR1 and CDR2 sequences are SGHRS and YFSETQ. The CDR3 protein is CASSSGTATDTQYF. In nucleotides, the CDR3 is TGCGCCAGCAGTTCCGGGACAGCGACAGATACGCAGTATTTT. The full variable domain, rest sourced from reference TRBV5-1 and TRBJ2-3, is KAGVTQTPRYLIKTRGQQVTLSCSPISGHRSVSWYQQTPGQGLQFLFEYFSETQRNKGNFPGRFSGRQFSNSRSEMNVSTLELGDSALYLCASSSGTATDTQYFGPGTRLTVL.

This chain links TRBV29-1 with TRBJ1-1; the match to TRBD1 covers 7 bases. Germline-derived CDR1 and CDR2 are SQVTM and ANQGSEA. V gave up 6 bases and J gave up 3 bases; unmatched junction bases: 10. This CDR3 contains 14 residues. CDR3 nucleotide sequence: TGCAGCGTCGGACAGGCTAAGGGGGACACTGAAGCTTTCTTT. This encodes CSVGQAKGDTEAFF.

V gene TRBV2 combines with J gene TRBJ1-5; a possible D gene is TRBD1 (6 bases). Trimming took off 6 bases at V and 4 bases at J, with 16 bases between the two ends. Germline V CDR1 and CDR2: SNHLY, FYNNEI. The CDR3 spans 15 residues. This chain's CDR3 is CASSANRVENQPQHF. The CDR3 coding sequence is TGTGCCAGCAGCGCGAACAGGGTTGAGAATCAGCCCCAGCATTTT.

This chain links TRBV5-6 with TRBJ2-3, with 9 bases that match TRBD2. The length of the CDR3 is 17 residues. Losses at the gene ends were 2 bases for V and 1 base for J; bases not matched to a gene: 8. CDR1 and CDR2 (germline): SGHDT, YYEEEE. CDR3 DNA sequence: TGTGCCAGCAGCTTCGGCTATGCGGGGGGGCGCACAGATACGCAGTATTTT. Protein: CASSFGYAGGRTDTQYF.

J is TRBJ2-7 and V is TRBV2, with a weak D call TRBD2 (5 bases). CDR1 is SNHLY and CDR2 is FYNNEI in the germline V gene. Trimming removed 2 bases from V and 2 bases from J, with 16 bases in between. The CDR3 sequence is 16 residues long. CDR3 nucleotide sequence: TGTGCCAGCAGTGAATACCGGGAACAGCTTACCTACGAGCAGTACTTC. Translating it yields CASSEYREQLTYEQYF. Looking up the rest from reference TRBV2 and TRBJ2-7 gives the full variable domain: EPEVTQTPSHQVTQMGQEVILRCVPISNHLYFYWYRQILGQKVEFLVSFYNNEISEKSEIFDDQFSVERPDGSNFTLKIRSTKLEDSAMYFCASSEYREQLTYEQYFGPGTRLTVT.